Reported below is one TCR beta chain. The antigen it binds to is not known. It has no much larger one-base neighbor in the sample; base qualities were not kept. This entry comes from a study of radiation and T cells in renal cell carcinoma (dated by TCRdb to 2019 to 2021). For context, the study as a whole: Samples were obtained from a clinical trial, in which 15 Gy stereotactic body radiation therapy was delivered to primary renal cell carcinomas and nephrectomy was performed 4 weeks later. TCR beta sequencing covered 50 or so samples in total, comprising 25 or so tumors and approximately 27 peripheral blood samples. Across all 50 or so samples, 4,016,671 unique CDR3 nucleotide sequences, encoding approximately 2.5 million unique CDR3 amino acid sequences, were identified. Study-wide conclusions, independent of this receptor: In blood, the top tumor clonotypes increased from baseline to 2 weeks after radiation and then shrank by 4 weeks, which suggests a temporary expansion of tumor-resident clones. Because pretreatment tumor biopsies were not available, the baseline intratumoral presence of clonotypes could not be determined. The single-armed trial design could not address effects of radiation dose or scheduling on the TCR repertoire. Blood repertoire dynamics were not followed beyond 4 weeks after treatment.

This specimen's time point label, per the study, means: blood 2 weeks post-SBRT. The treatment or condition tag for this specimen amounts to: 15 Gy SBRT to primary tumor, nephrectomy 4 weeks later. To follow tumor-enriched clonotypes, peripheral blood was collected serially from radiation-treated patients at baseline and again at 2 weeks and 4 weeks after SBRT. Renal cell carcinoma with clear cell pathology was present in all patients. The QIAamp DNA Blood Mini Kit (Qiagen) was used to prepare genomic DNA for TCR sequencing. The analyses included just those samples that passed every quality control check. Via the germline V gene, CDR1 is SGDLS and CDR2 YYNGEE. The CDR3, cysteine through phenylalanine, is 16 amino acids long. CDR3 DNA is the only sequence kept; it has 48 bases, read in frame from the first base. At the junction V is shortened by 4 bases and J by 0 bases, with 11 bases in between. Following the manufacturer's recommendations, the immunoSEQ kit was used to generate TCR beta libraries from genomic DNA. Library preparation used a first multiplex PCR with proprietary primers, then a second PCR adding unique barcodes, with bead cleanups after each round. Each sample batch included a kit-provided positive control reaction and a negative control reaction. The final libraries underwent checking on an Agilent 4200 TapeStation D1000 ScreenTape, volumetric pooling, and quantification by qPCR. An Illumina NextSeq500 fitted with a MidOutput 150-cycle cartridge performed the sequencing, running 156 Read1 cycles and 15 Index1 cycles with the kit's custom primers. The pooled library was loaded at 1.0 pM, with a roughly 20% PhiX control spiked in. The authors processed their data as follows. Vendor-processed data were analyzed in R, with a clonotype defined as all T cells sharing the same CDR3 nucleotide sequence. In the clone abundance analyses, frequencies in each sample were normalized to that sample's 10,000 most abundant clones. Public T cell clones, which averaged fewer than five per sample, were excluded before analysis. An abundance difference of at least 32-fold between compartments was the criterion for calling clonotypes tumor-enriched or baseline blood-enriched. A beta-binomial differential abundance model was used to identify clonotypes that expanded or contracted between blood time points. The Baroni-Urbani and Buser coefficient was used to measure tumor-blood repertoire similarity, and groups were compared with two-tailed Wilcoxon tests in R. Imported from immuneACCESS, the table was reduced by TCRdb to in-frame sequences with V and J called. These copies leave out some clones; in studies compared against another copy, an unresolved V gene accounts for under half, and the cause of the remainder is not known. D and trimming were read from the DNA, whereas the V and J calls and clone size are those reported in that table. Here the sample has just under 80,000 clones; approximately 83% occur a single time. The top ten clones comprise approximately 22% of the sample.

The source is a woman in her 50s with renal cell carcinoma. The rearrangement combines TRBV9 with TRBJ2-6; the D gene is perhaps TRBD1 or TRBD2, as each covers 5 bases. This specimen was blood, taken from a patient whose treatment included radiotherapy and nephrectomy. The CDR3 region reads CASSPWGFSGANVLTF. In nucleotide form, the sequence is TGTGCCAGCAGCCCTTGGGGGTTCTCTGGGGCCAACGTCCTGACTTTC.